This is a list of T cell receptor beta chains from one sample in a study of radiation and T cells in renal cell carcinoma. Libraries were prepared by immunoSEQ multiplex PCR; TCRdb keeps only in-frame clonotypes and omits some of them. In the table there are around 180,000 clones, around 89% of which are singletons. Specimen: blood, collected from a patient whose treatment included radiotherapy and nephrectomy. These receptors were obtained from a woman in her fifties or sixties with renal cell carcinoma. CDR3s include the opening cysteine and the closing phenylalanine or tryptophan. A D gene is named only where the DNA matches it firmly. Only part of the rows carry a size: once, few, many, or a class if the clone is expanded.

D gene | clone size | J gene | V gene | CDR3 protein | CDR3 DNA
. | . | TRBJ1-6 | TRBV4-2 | CASSLIPGASGNSPLHF | TGTGCCAGCAGCCTTATTCCTGGCGCAAGTGGGAATTCACCCCTCCACTTT
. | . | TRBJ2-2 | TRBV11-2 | CASSLGHFANTGELFF | TGTGCCAGCAGCTTAGGACACTTCGCGAACACCGGGGAGCTGTTTTTT
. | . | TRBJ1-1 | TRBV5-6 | CASNNTEAFF | TGTGCCAGCAACAACACTGAAGCTTTCTTT
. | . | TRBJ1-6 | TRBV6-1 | CASSEGTPHKDLHF | TGTGCCAGCAGTGAAGGGACACCTCATAAGGACCTCCACTTT
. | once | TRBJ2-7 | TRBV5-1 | CASSLTGPSYEQYF | TGCGCCAGCAGCTTGACAGGGCCTTCCTACGAGCAGTACTTC
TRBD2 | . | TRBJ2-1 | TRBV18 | CASSPLLAGVSNEQFF | TGTGCCAGCTCACCCCTACTAGCGGGGGTATCGAATGAGCAGTTCTTC
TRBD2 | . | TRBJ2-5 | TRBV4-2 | CASSQGTSGGAKTQYF | TGTGCCAGCAGCCAGGGGACTAGCGGGGGGGCAAAGACCCAGTACTTC
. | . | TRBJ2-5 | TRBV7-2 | CASSWGGETQYF | TGTGCCAGCAGCTGGGGGGGCGAGACCCAGTACTTC
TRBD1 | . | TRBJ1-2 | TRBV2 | CASSSRTGSYEGYTF | TGTGCCAGCAGTTCCAGGACAGGGAGTTACGAGGGCTACACCTTC
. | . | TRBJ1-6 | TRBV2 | CASSEDGNSPLHF | TGTGCCAGCAGTGAAGACGGTAATTCACCCCTCCACTTT
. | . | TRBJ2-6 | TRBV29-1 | CSVGDSGANVLTF | TGCAGCGTTGGGGACTCTGGGGCCAACGTCCTGACTTTC
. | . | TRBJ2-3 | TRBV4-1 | CASSERGYTQYF | TGCGCCAGCAGCGAACGCGGGTATACGCAGTATTTT
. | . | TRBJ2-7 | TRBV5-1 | CASSLVGFGYEQYF | TGCGCCAGCAGCTTGGTGGGATTTGGCTACGAGCAGTACTTC
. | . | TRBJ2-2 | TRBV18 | CASSPPSGELFF | TGTGCCAGCTCACCACCTTCCGGGGAGCTGTTTTTT
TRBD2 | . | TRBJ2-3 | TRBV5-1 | CASSLLGTSGGADTQYF | TGCGCCAGCAGCCTACTAGGGACTAGCGGGGGGGCAGATACGCAGTATTTT
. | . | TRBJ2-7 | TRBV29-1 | CSVEGRGSSYEQYF | TGCAGCGTTGAAGGGAGAGGTTCGTCCTACGAGCAGTACTTC
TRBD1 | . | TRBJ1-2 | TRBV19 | CASSNQRQGSYGYTF | TGTGCCAGTAGTAATCAACGACAGGGTAGCTATGGCTACACCTTC
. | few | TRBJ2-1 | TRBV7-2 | CASSPLGNEQFF | TGTGCCAGCAGCCCACTGGGGAATGAGCAGTTCTTC
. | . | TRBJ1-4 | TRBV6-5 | CASSYAGEKLFF | TGTGCCAGCAGTTACGCGGGTGAAAAACTGTTTTTT
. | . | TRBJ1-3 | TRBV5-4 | CASSRTSGNTIYF | TGTGCCAGCAGCCGCACCTCTGGAAACACCATATATTTT
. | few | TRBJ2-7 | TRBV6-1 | CASSDRDWNYEQYF | TGTGCCAGCAGTGACCGGGACTGGAACTACGAGCAGTACTTC
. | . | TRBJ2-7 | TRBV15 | CATSRDQAGVIYEQYF | TGTGCCACCAGCAGAGATCAGGCGGGTGTAATCTACGAGCAGTACTTC
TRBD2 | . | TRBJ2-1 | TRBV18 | CASSPRTSGGAYNEQFF | TGTGCCAGCTCACCGCGGACTAGCGGGGGAGCCTACAATGAGCAGTTCTTC
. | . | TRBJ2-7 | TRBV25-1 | CASSEPGEGTYEQYF | TGTGCCAGCAGCGAGCCCGGGGAAGGGACATACGAGCAGTACTTC
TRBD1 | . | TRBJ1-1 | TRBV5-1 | CASSLGQGRAEAFF | TGCGCCAGCAGCCTGGGACAGGGGAGGGCTGAAGCTTTCTTT
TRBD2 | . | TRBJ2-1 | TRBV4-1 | CASSQRASGGAHEQFF | TGCGCCAGCAGCCAACGGGCTAGCGGGGGGGCCCATGAGCAGTTCTTC
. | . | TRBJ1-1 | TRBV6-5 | CASSGQLNTEAFF | TGTGCCAGCAGCGGACAGTTGAACACTGAAGCTTTCTTT
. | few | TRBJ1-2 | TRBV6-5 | CASSYSWRRGYTF | TGTGCCAGCAGTTACTCGTGGAGGAGGGGGTACACCTTC
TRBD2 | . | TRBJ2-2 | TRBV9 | CASSPGTSGGAGELFF | TGTGCCAGCAGCCCCGGGACTAGCGGGGGGGCCGGGGAGCTGTTTTTT
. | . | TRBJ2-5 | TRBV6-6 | CASSYSGLRTFETQYF | TGTGCCAGCAGTTACTCCGGACTACGCACCTTCGAGACCCAGTACTTC
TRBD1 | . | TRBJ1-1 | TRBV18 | CASSPRRTGGSSGTEAFF | TGTGCCAGCTCACCAAGACGGACAGGGGGCTCTTCGGGCACTGAAGCTTTCTTT
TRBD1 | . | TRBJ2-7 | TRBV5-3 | CARSLGGTGSYEQYF | TGTGCCAGAAGCTTGGGGGGGACAGGGTCCTACGAGCAGTACTTC
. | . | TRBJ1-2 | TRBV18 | CASSLGEGRSDTF | TGTGCCAGCTCACTAGGGGAGGGCCGGAGTGACACCTTC
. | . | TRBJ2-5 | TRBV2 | CASSPTTGTKETQYF | TGTGCCAGCAGCCCGACCACCGGGACAAAAGAGACCCAGTACTTC
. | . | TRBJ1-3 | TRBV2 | CASSFRNTIYF | TGTGCCAGCAGCTTTAGGAACACCATATATTTT
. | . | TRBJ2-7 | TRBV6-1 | CASTIGLVEQYF | TGTGCCAGCACTATAGGGCTGGTCGAGCAGTACTTC
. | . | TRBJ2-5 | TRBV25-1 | CASSEDGERETQYF | TGTGCCAGCAGTGAAGACGGGGAGCGCGAGACCCAGTACTTC
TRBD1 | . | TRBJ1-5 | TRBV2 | CASSGTGYQPQHF | TGTGCCAGCTCCGGGACAGGTTATCAGCCCCAGCATTTT